This T cell receptor (beta chain) was identified in a study of technical replicates of blood from a few donors. Libraries were prepared by immunoSEQ multiplex PCR; TCRdb keeps only in-frame clonotypes and omits some of them. The data show more than 65,000 clones, 91% seen once. The CDR3 covers 15 residues. From germline, CDR1 is MDHEN and CDR2 SYDVKM. The V and J ends lost 6 bases and 2 bases respectively, with 16 bases between them. This TCR was recovered from a human donor in good health. Some clones in this sample may be carry-over from other donors' samples. The sample comprised T cells isolated from PBMCs. The chain employs TRBV28 and TRBJ1-1; maybe TRBD1 (6 bases). The CDR3 spells CASSPYEQGNTEAFF. CDR3 bases: TGTGCCAGCAGCCCCTATGAACAGGGTAACACTGAAGCTTTCTTT.